This passage covers 9 T cell receptor beta chains from one sample sequenced in a study of blood T cell repertoires in COVID-19 (dated by TCRdb to 2018 to 2020). The library was prepared using the immunoSEQ multiplex PCR assay. Sourced from immuneACCESS, this table was stored by TCRdb with only in-frame sequences that have V and J called. A share of the clones is absent; for the studies checked, an unresolved V gene accounts for under half, and the remainder has no known explanation. In this sample the table shows 70,000 to 80,000 clones, about 87% of which occur a single time. The ten largest clones capture around 6.7% of the sample. The sample consisted of peripheral blood. These receptor sequences come from a woman aged 50 to 60 with acute or convalescent COVID-19.

The V and J genes are TRBV19 and TRBJ2-1, with TRBD2 matching over 11 bases. Trimming cost V 2 bases and J 8 bases; bases outside gene matches: 11. The CDR3 extends over 17 amino acids. Germline-derived CDR1 and CDR2 are LNHDA and SQIVND (reference sequence). The CDR3 DNA reads TGTGCCAGTAGTATATTGCCGGATAGCGGGGGGGCCCATGAGCAGTTCTTC. It codes for CASSILPDSGGAHEQFF.

This chain links TRBV4-2 with TRBJ2-3; D remains ambiguous. The germline V and J ends were trimmed by 0 bases and 2 bases, with 9 bases remaining between them. This CDR3 comprises 15 residues. Germline V gives CDR1 LGHNA, CDR2 YNFKEQ. The CDR3 reads CASSQDVAVTDTQYF. The CDR3 DNA reads TGTGCCAGCAGCCAAGATGTTGCGGTCACAGATACGCAGTATTTT.

The chain joins TRBV2 to TRBJ1-5; maybe TRBD1 (6 bases). CDR1 and CDR2 from the germline V gene are SNHLY and FYNNEI. This CDR3 comprises 15 residues. Between the trimmed V and J ends, which lost 7 bases and 0 bases, there was a span of 13 bases. CDR3 in DNA: TGTGCCAGCACTACAACAGGGACTAGCAATCAGCCCCAGCATTTT. Protein sequence: CASTTTGTSNQPQHF.

This chain links TRBV25-1 with TRBJ2-2, with D possibly being TRBD2 (5 bases). Trimming pared 3 bases from V and 1 base from J, leaving 12 bases between. Germline assignment: CDR1 MGHDK and CDR2 SYGVNS. The CDR3 runs to 16 residues. CDR3 region: CASSEHGDLNTGELFF. The CDR3 DNA follows: TGTGCCAGCAGTGAGCACGGGGATTTGAACACCGGGGAGCTGTTTTTT.

The chain recombines TRBV28 with TRBJ1-5; unclear D gene. Germline CDR1 reads MDHEN; CDR2 reads SYDVKM. There are 13 residues in the CDR3. V was shortened by 1 base and J by 4 bases, with 5 bases between the two germline ends. CDR3 DNA: TGTGCCAGCAGTTTATACCGGAATCAGCCCCAGCATTTT. Its translation is CASSLYRNQPQHF.

J is TRBJ1-2 and V is TRBV12-5, with D tentatively TRBD1 (5 bases). This CDR3 is built from 12 residues. Between the trimmed V and J ends, which lost 2 bases and 8 bases, there was a span of 9 bases. Looked up from germline, CDR1 is LGHNT and CDR2 is FRNRAP. The CDR3 is CASGLSQGGYTF. CDR3 nucleotide sequence: TGTGCTAGTGGTTTGTCTCAGGGCGGCTACACCTTC.

This rearrangement joins TRBV10-3 to TRBJ1-1; D is perhaps TRBD1 (6 bases). V dropped 6 bases and J dropped 1 base, with 12 bases sitting between them. The CDR3 loop spans 14 amino acids. CDR1 and CDR2 from the germline V gene are ENHRY and SYGVKD. The CDR3 nucleotides are TGTGCCATCAGGGGGTTGACAGGGAACACTGAAGCTTTCTTT. Amino acids: CAIRGLTGNTEAFF.

This clone has just a few counts. The sample holds other DNA sequences that translate to the same CDR3. V and J are TRBV9 and TRBJ1-2, with a tentative D call TRBD1 (5 bases). Deletions cut 4 bases from V and 8 bases from J, with 24 bases between. The CDR3 runs 16 residues. From germline, CDR1 is SGDLS and CDR2 YYNGEE. CDR3 coding DNA: TGTGCCAGCAGCCCAAGCTACGGGGCCATCGCGGGGGGCTACACCTTC. Protein: CASSPSYGAIAGGYTF.

This clone is termed medium-sized. Other nucleotide sequences from this sample produce the same CDR3. The V call is TRBV4-3, the J call TRBJ2-1, with 13 bases fitting TRBD2. The CDR3 covers 17 residues. The trim removed 3 bases at V and 0 bases at J, leaving 2 bases unmatched. Germline CDR1 and CDR2: LGHNA and YSLEER. CDR3: CASSQGLAGLSYNEQFF. The CDR3 DNA is TGCGCCAGCAGCCAGGGACTAGCGGGGCTCTCCTACAATGAGCAGTTCTTC.